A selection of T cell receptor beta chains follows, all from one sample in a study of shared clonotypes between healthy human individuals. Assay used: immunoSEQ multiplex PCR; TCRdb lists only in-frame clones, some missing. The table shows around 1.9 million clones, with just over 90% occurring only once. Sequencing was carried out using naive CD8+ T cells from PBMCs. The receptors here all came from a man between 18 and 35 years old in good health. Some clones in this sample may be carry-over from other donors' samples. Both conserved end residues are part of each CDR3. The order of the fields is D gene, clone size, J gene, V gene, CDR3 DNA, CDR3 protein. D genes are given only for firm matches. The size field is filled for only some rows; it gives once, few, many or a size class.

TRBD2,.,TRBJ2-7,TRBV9,TGTGCCAGCAGGGTAGCGGGAGCCTACGAGCAGTACTTC,CASRVAGAYEQYF
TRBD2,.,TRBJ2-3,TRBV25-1,TGTGCCAGCAGTCGAGGGGCTAGCGGGAGCGATACGCAGTATTTT,CASSRGASGSDTQYF
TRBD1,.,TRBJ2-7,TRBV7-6,TGTGCCAGCAGCCTCGGGACAGGGGCCTACGAGCAGTACTTC,CASSLGTGAYEQYF
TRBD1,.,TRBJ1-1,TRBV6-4,TGTGCCAGCAGTGACCCGTGGACAGGGCTTGTAAATTTT,CASSDPWTGLVNF
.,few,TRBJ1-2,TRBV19,TGTGCCAGTAGTCAGGGCTTTGGTGGCTACACCTTC,CASSQGFGGYTF
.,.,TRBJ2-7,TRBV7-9,TGTGCCAGCAGCTCGCACCCAGCAGTCTCCTACGAGCAGTACTTC,CASSSHPAVSYEQYF
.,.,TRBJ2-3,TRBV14,TGTGCCAGCAGCCATCATTCCGGAGATACGCAGTATTTT,CASSHHSGDTQYF
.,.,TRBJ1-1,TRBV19,TGTGCCAGTAGTATAGAGGGAAAGGGGACTGAAGCTTTCTTT,CASSIEGKGTEAFF
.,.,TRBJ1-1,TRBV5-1,TGCGCCAGCAGCTTCGGGGGGAGGACTGAAGCTTTCTTT,CASSFGGRTEAFF
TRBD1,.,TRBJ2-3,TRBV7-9,TGTGCCAGCAGCTTAGGGGACAGGGCGGATACGCAGTATTTT,CASSLGDRADTQYF
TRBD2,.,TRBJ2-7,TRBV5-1,TGCGCCAGCAGCTCCACAGGGGACAGCGGGAGGACCTACGAGCAGTACTTC,CASSSTGDSGRTYEQYF
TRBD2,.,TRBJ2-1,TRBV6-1,TGTGCCAGCAGTGAAGAGACGGCTAGCGGGAGCCTTGAGCAGTTCTTC,CASSEETASGSLEQFF
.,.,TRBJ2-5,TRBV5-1,TGCGCCAGCAGCTACAGGGAAAGAGAGACCCAGTACTTC,CASSYRERETQYF
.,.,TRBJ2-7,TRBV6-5,TGTGCCAGCAGTTACGCAGGGATACCCTACGAGCAGTACTTC,CASSYAGIPYEQYF
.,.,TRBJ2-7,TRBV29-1,TGCAGCGTCCTAGACGGAACTTCCTACGAGCAGTACTTC,CSVLDGTSYEQYF
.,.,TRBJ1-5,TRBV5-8,TGTGCCAGCAGCTGGACAGTCTTCAATCAGCCCCAGCATTTT,CASSWTVFNQPQHF
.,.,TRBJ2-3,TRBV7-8,TGTGCCAGCAGCCTCGCGGCTCGGAGGCAGTATTTT,CASSLAARRQYF
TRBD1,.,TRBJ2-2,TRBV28,TGTGCCAGCAGTTTGCCCACGACAGGGATACGGACCGGGGAGCTGTTTTTT,CASSLPTTGIRTGELFF
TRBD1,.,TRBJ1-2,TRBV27,TGTGCCAGCAGTTACATTGGGACAGGGGTCGGCTACACCTTC,CASSYIGTGVGYTF
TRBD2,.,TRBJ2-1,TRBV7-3,TGTGCCAGCAGCTTAAGGGGGGGACCCTACAATGAGCAGTTCTTC,CASSLRGGPYNEQFF
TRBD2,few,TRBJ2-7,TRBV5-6,TGTGCCAGCAGCCCCGGGACTAGCCACGAGCAGTACTTC,CASSPGTSHEQYF
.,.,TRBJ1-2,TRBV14,TGTGCCAGCAGCCAAGATCCCAGGGATTTCTATGGCTACACCTTC,CASSQDPRDFYGYTF
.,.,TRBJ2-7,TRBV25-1,TGTGCCAGCAGTCTCCGGGGTTCCTACGAGCAGTACTTC,CASSLRGSYEQYF
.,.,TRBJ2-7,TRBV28,TGTGCCAGCAGCTGGGGTACAAACCTCTACGAGCAGTACTTC,CASSWGTNLYEQYF
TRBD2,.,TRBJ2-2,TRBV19,TGTGCCAGTAGTATGGGACTAGCGAGGAACACCGGGGAGCTGTTTTTT,CASSMGLARNTGELFF
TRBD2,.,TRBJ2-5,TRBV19,TGTGCCAGTAGTATAACTAGCGGGAGTACTGCGACCCAGTACTTC,CASSITSGSTATQYF
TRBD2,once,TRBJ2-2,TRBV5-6,TGTGCCAGCAGCGACCGGTTCCGGGAGGACGGGGAGCTGTTTTTT,CASSDRFREDGELFF
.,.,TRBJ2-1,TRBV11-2,TGTGCCAGCAGCTCGCGCCAAGGGGTCCTTTACAATGAGCAGTTCTTC,CASSSRQGVLYNEQFF
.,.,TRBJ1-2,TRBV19,TGTGCCAGTAGTATAGCCCTTTGGGAGGGCTACACCTTC,CASSIALWEGYTF
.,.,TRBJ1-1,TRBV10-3,TGTGCCACTAGGACGGGTAACACTGAAGCTTTCTTT,CATRTGNTEAFF
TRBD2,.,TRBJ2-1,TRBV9,TGTGCCAGCAGCGTAGCCCTAGCGGGAGAGTACAATGAGCAGTTCTTC,CASSVALAGEYNEQFF
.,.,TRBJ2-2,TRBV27,TGTGCCAGCAGTTCGGGGGGCGCGGGCACCGGGGAGCTGTTTTTT,CASSSGGAGTGELFF
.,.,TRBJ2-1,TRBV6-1,TGTGCCAGCAGCCGGGTGCGGAATGAGCAGTTCTTC,CASSRVRNEQFF
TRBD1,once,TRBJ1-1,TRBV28,TGTGCCAGCAGTTTTCAACAGGGGCCGTACACTGAAGCTTTCTTT,CASSFQQGPYTEAFF
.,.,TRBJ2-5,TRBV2,TGTGCCAGCAGTGACCGTACGCAAGAGACCCAGTACTTC,CASSDRTQETQYF
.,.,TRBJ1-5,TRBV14,TGTGCCAGCAGCCAAGGTGGTCAGCCCCAGCATTTT,CASSQGGQPQHF
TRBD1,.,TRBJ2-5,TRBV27,TGTGCCAGCAGATCCGGACAGGACCTCCAAGAGACCCAGTACTTC,CASRSGQDLQETQYF
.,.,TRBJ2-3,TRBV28,TGTGCCAGCAGTACCCCCACAGATACGCAGTATTTT,CASSTPTDTQYF
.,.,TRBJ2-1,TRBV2,TGTGCCAGCAGTGGAGGGGTAGCGGCCCACCATGAGCAGTTCTTC,CASSGGVAAHHEQFF
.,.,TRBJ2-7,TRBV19,TGTGCCAGTAGTATAGCCCTTGAGCGGTACGAGCAGTACTTC,CASSIALERYEQYF
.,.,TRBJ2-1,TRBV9,TGTGCCAGCAGCGTGGGTGGGGAAGGGAACTACAATGAGCAGTTCTTC,CASSVGGEGNYNEQFF
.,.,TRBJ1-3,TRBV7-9,TGTGCCAGCAGTACGGGGTTCTCTGGAAACACCATATATTTT,CASSTGFSGNTIYF
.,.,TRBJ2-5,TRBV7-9,TGTGCCAGCAGCTTAGCGGGAGGAGAGACCCAGTACTTC,CASSLAGGETQYF
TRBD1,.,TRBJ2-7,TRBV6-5,TGTGCCAGCAGGATACAGGGGGACCGCTACGAGCAGTACTTC,CASRIQGDRYEQYF
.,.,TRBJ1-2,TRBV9,TGTGCCAGCAGCGTACAGGGGTTCGGCCCCAACTATGGCTACACCTTC,CASSVQGFGPNYGYTF
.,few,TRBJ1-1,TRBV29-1,TGCAGCGTTGAATTTTCGGCAGGAATGAACACTGAAGCTTTCTTT,CSVEFSAGMNTEAFF
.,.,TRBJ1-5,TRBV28,TGTGCCAGCGTTCCGGGGAACGGTTATATCCCGTCCCAGCATTTT,CASVPGNGYIPSQHF
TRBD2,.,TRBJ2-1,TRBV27,TGTGCCAGCAGTTTACAACTAGCGGAGAGCTCCTACAATGAGCAGTTCTTC,CASSLQLAESSYNEQFF
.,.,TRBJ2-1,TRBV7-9,TGTGCCAGCAGCCCCGATACGGGAGCGGGCCACAATGAGCAGTTCTTC,CASSPDTGAGHNEQFF
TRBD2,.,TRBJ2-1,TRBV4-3,TGCGCCAGCAGCCAAGTGGTAGCGGGAGAGGGGGCCAATGAGCAGTTCTTC,CASSQVVAGEGANEQFF
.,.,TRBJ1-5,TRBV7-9,TGTGCCAGCAGCTTAGGTTGGGCGGATAGCAATCAGCCCCAGCATTTT,CASSLGWADSNQPQHF
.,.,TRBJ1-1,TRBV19,TGTGCCAGTACCCTGGGGACTGAAGCTTTCTTT,CASTLGTEAFF
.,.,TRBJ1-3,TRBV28,TGTGCCAGCAGTTTATTGAGGGCGACCGCCTCTGGAAACACCATATATTTT,CASSLLRATASGNTIYF